The rows below give T cell receptor beta chains drawn from one sample of a study of cytomegalovirus exposure and HLA in healthy donors. Sequencing was performed with immunoSEQ multiplex PCR; in TCRdb, only in-frame clones are kept and a portion is missing. The repertoire shows about 150,000 clones; the top ten hold 1.5% to 2%. Material: PBMCs. The source is a woman aged 45-59 years in good health and CMV-seronegative. Each CDR3 is given with its conserved first and last residue. The D gene is left open where the match is weak.

D gene: -; V gene: TRBV4-1; CDR3 protein: CASSQPPRNTGELFF
D gene: -; V gene: TRBV19; CDR3 protein: CASRVSLGRRETQYF
D gene: -; V gene: TRBV18; CDR3 protein: CASSGRATNEKLFF
D gene: -; V gene: TRBV4-1; CDR3 protein: CASSLGGYGYTF
D gene: TRBD1; V gene: TRBV4-1; CDR3 protein: CASSHRPGQGYEQYF
D gene: TRBD2; V gene: TRBV5-1; CDR3 protein: CASSVGTTQETQYF
D gene: -; V gene: TRBV30; CDR3 protein: CAWRFGSSGNTIYF
D gene: TRBD1; V gene: TRBV6-5; CDR3 protein: CASRGTARGEAFF
D gene: TRBD1; V gene: TRBV9; CDR3 protein: CASSPGGSSGNTIYF
D gene: TRBD1; V gene: TRBV29-1; CDR3 protein: CSVRQGVYEQYF
D gene: TRBD1; V gene: TRBV6-1; CDR3 protein: CASSVTGGDTEAFF
D gene: -; V gene: TRBV6-1; CDR3 protein: CASSDRGNGNQPQHF
D gene: TRBD2; V gene: TRBV27; CDR3 protein: CASSLQLAAPLKQYF
D gene: -; V gene: TRBV7-2; CDR3 protein: CASSPYRAETQYF
D gene: TRBD1; V gene: TRBV25-1; CDR3 protein: CASNRQGRETQYF
D gene: TRBD2; V gene: TRBV5-4; CDR3 protein: CASSSGTSGGRYEQYF
D gene: TRBD1; V gene: TRBV6-1; CDR3 protein: CASSLGQKAFF
D gene: -; V gene: TRBV29-1; CDR3 protein: CSVGSSVAETQYF
D gene: TRBD2; V gene: TRBV15; CDR3 protein: CATSRDRESGGSSKTQYF
D gene: TRBD1; V gene: TRBV19; CDR3 protein: CASTWTGTHNEQFF
D gene: TRBD1; V gene: TRBV6-5; CDR3 protein: CASSNSQGALVYGYTF
D gene: TRBD1; V gene: TRBV6-5; CDR3 protein: CASSYATGFSEKLFF
D gene: TRBD2; V gene: TRBV4-3; CDR3 protein: CASSQEGGVSYEQYF
D gene: -; V gene: TRBV9; CDR3 protein: CASSVGLGTNEKLFF
D gene: -; V gene: TRBV25-1; CDR3 protein: CASRAQGGEEKLFF
D gene: TRBD2; V gene: TRBV5-1; CDR3 protein: CASFSTSGTDTQYF
D gene: TRBD2; V gene: TRBV5-4; CDR3 protein: CASSPRLAGENYEQYF